This is a list of T cell receptor beta chains from one sample in a study of blood T cell repertoires in COVID-19. Sequencing was performed with immunoSEQ multiplex PCR; in TCRdb, only in-frame clones are kept and a portion is missing. The sample has some 230,000 clones; approximately 86% are singletons. Specimen: peripheral blood. The receptors originated from a woman between 45 and 65 years old with COVID-19, enrolled during active disease. Both conserved end residues are part of each CDR3. Fields, in order: CDR3 DNA, CDR3 protein, CDR3 length, clone size, D gene, V gene, J gene. A D gene is named only where the DNA matches it firmly. Size is omitted from some rows. Given values are once, few, many or a class for expanded clones.

CDR3 DNA: TGTGCCTGGAGTCGGGGGGCCAACGTCCTGACTTTC
CDR3 protein: CAWSRGANVLTF
CDR3 length: 12
clone size: .
D gene: .
V gene: TRBV30
J gene: TRBJ2-6

CDR3 DNA: TGTGCCAGCAGCTTTTCGGGGGTCGGGGAGCTGTTTTTT
CDR3 protein: CASSFSGVGELFF
CDR3 length: 13
clone size: .
D gene: .
V gene: TRBV7-9
J gene: TRBJ2-2

CDR3 DNA: TGTGCCAGCAGACAGGGTGGTCAGCCCCAGCATTTT
CDR3 protein: CASRQGGQPQHF
CDR3 length: 12
clone size: once
D gene: .
V gene: TRBV12-3/TRBV12-4
J gene: TRBJ1-5

CDR3 DNA: TGCGCCAGCAGGCCGGGACAGGGGTATGGCTACACCTTC
CDR3 protein: CASRPGQGYGYTF
CDR3 length: 13
clone size: .
D gene: TRBD1
V gene: TRBV5-1
J gene: TRBJ1-2

CDR3 DNA: TGTGCCAGCAGCTTAGGATCTACTGGGGCCAACGTCCTGACTTTC
CDR3 protein: CASSLGSTGANVLTF
CDR3 length: 15
clone size: once
D gene: .
V gene: TRBV11-1
J gene: TRBJ2-6

CDR3 DNA: TGTGCCAGTAGTACCTTTTATAGCGGTTCTAGCACAGATACGCAGTATTTT
CDR3 protein: CASSTFYSGSSTDTQYF
CDR3 length: 17
clone size: few
D gene: .
V gene: TRBV19
J gene: TRBJ2-3

CDR3 DNA: TGTGCCAGTAGTATCCGGCGGACTGGAAACACCGGGGAGCTGTTTTTT
CDR3 protein: CASSIRRTGNTGELFF
CDR3 length: 16
clone size: .
D gene: .
V gene: TRBV19
J gene: TRBJ2-2

CDR3 DNA: TGTGCCAGCAGCTCTCGGACTAGTTACACAGATACGCAGTATTTT
CDR3 protein: CASSSRTSYTDTQYF
CDR3 length: 15
clone size: .
D gene: TRBD2
V gene: TRBV3-1/TRBV3-2
J gene: TRBJ2-3

CDR3 DNA: TGTGCCAGCAGCCTCCCGGGGACAGGGCTGGGCATTCAGTACTTC
CDR3 protein: CASSLPGTGLGIQYF
CDR3 length: 15
clone size: .
D gene: TRBD1
V gene: TRBV5-6
J gene: TRBJ2-4

CDR3 DNA: TGTGCCAGCAGTTTAGGCGGGGGCATTTCGCCAGATACGCAGTATTTT
CDR3 protein: CASSLGGGISPDTQYF
CDR3 length: 16
clone size: .
D gene: .
V gene: TRBV27
J gene: TRBJ2-3

CDR3 DNA: TGTGCCAGCAGCCCCAGGGGGTCAGGGGAGCAGTTCTTC
CDR3 protein: CASSPRGSGEQFF
CDR3 length: 13
clone size: .
D gene: TRBD1
V gene: TRBV7-2
J gene: TRBJ2-1

CDR3 DNA: TGTGCCAGCAGCCGGGACTTACGATATGGCTACACCTTC
CDR3 protein: CASSRDLRYGYTF
CDR3 length: 13
clone size: once
D gene: .
V gene: TRBV14
J gene: TRBJ1-2

CDR3 DNA: TGTGCCAGCAGCCCGACAGGGGGAAACACCATATATTTT
CDR3 protein: CASSPTGGNTIYF
CDR3 length: 13
clone size: .
D gene: TRBD1
V gene: TRBV7-9
J gene: TRBJ1-3

CDR3 DNA: TGTGCCTGGACCATGGGACAGATGAACACTGAAGCTTTCTTT
CDR3 protein: CAWTMGQMNTEAFF
CDR3 length: 14
clone size: .
D gene: TRBD1
V gene: TRBV30
J gene: TRBJ1-1

CDR3 DNA: TGTGCCAGCAGTCGGACACGGGACAGGGGGAGGGCTAACTATGGCTACACCTTC
CDR3 protein: CASSRTRDRGRANYGYTF
CDR3 length: 18
clone size: .
D gene: TRBD1
V gene: TRBV28
J gene: TRBJ1-2

CDR3 DNA: TGTGCCACCAGCAGAGATCGTGGCAATCAGCCCCAGCATTTT
CDR3 protein: CATSRDRGNQPQHF
CDR3 length: 14
clone size: once
D gene: .
V gene: TRBV15
J gene: TRBJ1-5

CDR3 DNA: TGTGCCAGCAGCGTAGTGGGACAGGAGAATGGCTACACCTTC
CDR3 protein: CASSVVGQENGYTF
CDR3 length: 14
clone size: .
D gene: TRBD1
V gene: TRBV9
J gene: TRBJ1-2

CDR3 DNA: TGTGCCAGCAGTTTTAGCGGGGGGCTATCCAATGAGCAGTTCTTC
CDR3 protein: CASSFSGGLSNEQFF
CDR3 length: 15
clone size: .
D gene: TRBD2
V gene: TRBV5-4
J gene: TRBJ2-1

CDR3 DNA: TGTGCCAGCAGTAAGGGCAGGGTGACTGGCTACACCTTC
CDR3 protein: CASSKGRVTGYTF
CDR3 length: 13
clone size: .
D gene: .
V gene: TRBV27
J gene: TRBJ1-2

CDR3 DNA: TGTGCCAGCAGCCTGGTCGCGTCAGATACGCAGTATTTT
CDR3 protein: CASSLVASDTQYF
CDR3 length: 13
clone size: .
D gene: .
V gene: TRBV7-6
J gene: TRBJ2-3

CDR3 DNA: TGTGCCAGCAGTGAGTTAAGCAGGCTTGTCGAGCAGTACTTC
CDR3 protein: CASSELSRLVEQYF
CDR3 length: 14
clone size: .
D gene: .
V gene: TRBV25-1
J gene: TRBJ2-7

CDR3 DNA: TGTGCCAGTAGTATGGCGTACTGGACAACCTCTGGAAACACCATATATTTT
CDR3 protein: CASSMAYWTTSGNTIYF
CDR3 length: 17
clone size: .
D gene: .
V gene: TRBV19
J gene: TRBJ1-3

CDR3 DNA: TGCGCCAGCAGCTTGGGAGCCAGGGGAGTGGGAAAACTGTTTTTT
CDR3 protein: CASSLGARGVGKLFF
CDR3 length: 15
clone size: .
D gene: .
V gene: TRBV5-1
J gene: TRBJ1-4

CDR3 DNA: TGTGCCAGCAGCCGATTACTAGCGGCCTCCTACAATGAGCAGTTCTTC
CDR3 protein: CASSRLLAASYNEQFF
CDR3 length: 16
clone size: .
D gene: TRBD2
V gene: TRBV7-6
J gene: TRBJ2-1

CDR3 DNA: TGTGCCAGTAGTTTCTCACCCCCGACAGCCAGTGCCTCCTACGAGCAGTACTTC
CDR3 protein: CASSFSPPTASASYEQYF
CDR3 length: 18
clone size: .
D gene: .
V gene: TRBV19
J gene: TRBJ2-7

CDR3 DNA: TGTGCCACCAGCAGAAGGGGGATGTGGGATGGCTACACCTTC
CDR3 protein: CATSRRGMWDGYTF
CDR3 length: 14
clone size: .
D gene: .
V gene: TRBV15
J gene: TRBJ1-2

CDR3 DNA: TGCGCCAGCAGTTCCTGGGCGGGGCGTACGGTGGAAAAACTGTTTTTT
CDR3 protein: CASSSWAGRTVEKLFF
CDR3 length: 16
clone size: medium-sized
D gene: .
V gene: TRBV10-1
J gene: TRBJ1-4

CDR3 DNA: TGTGCCAGTAGTACAGGGGGCTCCTACGAGCAGTACTTC
CDR3 protein: CASSTGGSYEQYF
CDR3 length: 13
clone size: .
D gene: TRBD1
V gene: TRBV19
J gene: TRBJ2-7

CDR3 DNA: TGTGCCAGTAGTATGCGGGGGCAAGATACGCAGTATTTT
CDR3 protein: CASSMRGQDTQYF
CDR3 length: 13
clone size: .
D gene: .
V gene: TRBV19
J gene: TRBJ2-3

CDR3 DNA: TGTGCCAGCAGTTATGGACAGGGGGGATCCGGGGAGCTGTTTTTT
CDR3 protein: CASSYGQGGSGELFF
CDR3 length: 15
clone size: .
D gene: TRBD1
V gene: TRBV11-3
J gene: TRBJ2-2

CDR3 DNA: TGTGCCAGCAGCCTAGCTTCCTCCCGCGGGGAGCTGTTTTTT
CDR3 protein: CASSLASSRGELFF
CDR3 length: 14
clone size: .
D gene: .
V gene: TRBV7-3
J gene: TRBJ2-2

CDR3 DNA: TGTGCCAGCAGTCGTACGGGGACAGGGTCCTACGAGCAGTACTTC
CDR3 protein: CASSRTGTGSYEQYF
CDR3 length: 15
clone size: .
D gene: TRBD1
V gene: TRBV6-5
J gene: TRBJ2-7

CDR3 DNA: TGCGCCAGCACTCTAGCGGGCACAGATACGCAGTATTTT
CDR3 protein: CASTLAGTDTQYF
CDR3 length: 13
clone size: .
D gene: TRBD2
V gene: TRBV5-1
J gene: TRBJ2-3

CDR3 DNA: TGTGCCAGCAGCTTAAGTATTACGTCGGAGCAAACAGATACGCAGTATTTT
CDR3 protein: CASSLSITSEQTDTQYF
CDR3 length: 17
clone size: .
D gene: .
V gene: TRBV7-9
J gene: TRBJ2-3

CDR3 DNA: TGTGCCAGCAGCTTCGGGGACACTGTCTATGGCTACACCTTC
CDR3 protein: CASSFGDTVYGYTF
CDR3 length: 14
clone size: .
D gene: .
V gene: TRBV7-8
J gene: TRBJ1-2

CDR3 DNA: TGTGCCAGTAGTATAGCCGGCCAGGGTGCCTACGAGCAGTACTTC
CDR3 protein: CASSIAGQGAYEQYF
CDR3 length: 15
clone size: .
D gene: .
V gene: TRBV19
J gene: TRBJ2-7

CDR3 DNA: TGTGCCAGCAGCCCCTGGAAAGCGGGGGGGCTTGAGCAGTTCTTC
CDR3 protein: CASSPWKAGGLEQFF
CDR3 length: 15
clone size: .
D gene: TRBD2
V gene: TRBV13
J gene: TRBJ2-1